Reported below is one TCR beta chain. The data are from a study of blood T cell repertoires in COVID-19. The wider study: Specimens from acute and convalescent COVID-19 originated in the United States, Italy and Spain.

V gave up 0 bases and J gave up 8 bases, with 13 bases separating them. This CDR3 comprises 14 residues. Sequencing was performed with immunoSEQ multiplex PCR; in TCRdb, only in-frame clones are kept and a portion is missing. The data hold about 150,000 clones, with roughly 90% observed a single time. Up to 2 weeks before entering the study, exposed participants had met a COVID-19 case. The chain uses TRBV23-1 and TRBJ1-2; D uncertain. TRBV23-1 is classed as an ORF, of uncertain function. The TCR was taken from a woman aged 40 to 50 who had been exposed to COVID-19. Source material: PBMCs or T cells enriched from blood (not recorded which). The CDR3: CASSQSAVRPGYTF. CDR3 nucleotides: TGCGCCAGCAGTCAATCGGCGGTAAGGCCGGGCTACACCTTC.